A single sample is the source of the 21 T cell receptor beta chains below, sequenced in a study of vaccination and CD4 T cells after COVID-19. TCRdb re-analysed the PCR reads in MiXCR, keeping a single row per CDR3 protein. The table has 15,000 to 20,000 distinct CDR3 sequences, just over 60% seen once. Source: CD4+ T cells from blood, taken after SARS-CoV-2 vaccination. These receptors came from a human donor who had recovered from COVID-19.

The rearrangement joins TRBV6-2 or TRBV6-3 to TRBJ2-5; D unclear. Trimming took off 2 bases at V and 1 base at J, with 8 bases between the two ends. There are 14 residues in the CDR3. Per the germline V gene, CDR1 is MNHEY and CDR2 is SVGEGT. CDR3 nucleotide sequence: TGTGCCAGCAGTTACGGGCTATTCCAAGAGACCCAGTACTTC. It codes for CASSYGLFQETQYF.

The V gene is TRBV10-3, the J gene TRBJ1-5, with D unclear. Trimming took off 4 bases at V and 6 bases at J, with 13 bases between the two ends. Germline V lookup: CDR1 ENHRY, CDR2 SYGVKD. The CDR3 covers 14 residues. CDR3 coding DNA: TGTGCCATCAGTGGCGCGGGTGAAAGTCAGCCCCAGCATTTT. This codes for CAISGAGESQPQHF.

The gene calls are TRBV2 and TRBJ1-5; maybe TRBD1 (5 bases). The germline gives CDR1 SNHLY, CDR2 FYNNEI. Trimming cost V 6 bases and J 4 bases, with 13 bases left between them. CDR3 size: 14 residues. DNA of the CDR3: TGTGCCAGCAGGGGGCAAGTAGGGAATCAGCCCCAGCATTTT. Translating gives CASRGQVGNQPQHF.

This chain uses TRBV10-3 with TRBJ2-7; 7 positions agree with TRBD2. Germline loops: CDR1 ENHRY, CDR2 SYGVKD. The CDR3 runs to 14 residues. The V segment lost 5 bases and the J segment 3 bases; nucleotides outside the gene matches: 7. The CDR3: CAISSQGEGYEQYF. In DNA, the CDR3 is TGTGCCATCAGTTCGCAAGGGGAGGGCTACGAGCAGTACTTC.

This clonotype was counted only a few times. CDR3 loop: CASSYTNQETQYF. In nucleotides, the CDR3 is TGTGCCAGCAGCTACACGAACCAAGAGACCCAGTACTTC. The genes are TRBV5-4 and TRBJ2-5, with D unclear. The CDR3 is 13 residues long. Germline-derived CDR1 and CDR2 are SGHNT and YYREEE (reference sequence). With 3 bases removed from V and 0 bases from J, the gap between germline ends came to 6 bases.

CDR3 in amino acids: CASSQEVGGTDTQYF. The CDR3 nucleotides read TGTGCCAGCAGCCAAGAGGTTGGTGGAACAGATACGCAGTATTTT. The chain couples TRBV4-2 to TRBJ2-3; D uncertain. The V gene lost 0 bases and the J gene lost 3 bases, with 10 bases spanning the gap. This CDR3 region has 15 residues. Germline loops: CDR1 LGHNA, CDR2 YNFKEQ.

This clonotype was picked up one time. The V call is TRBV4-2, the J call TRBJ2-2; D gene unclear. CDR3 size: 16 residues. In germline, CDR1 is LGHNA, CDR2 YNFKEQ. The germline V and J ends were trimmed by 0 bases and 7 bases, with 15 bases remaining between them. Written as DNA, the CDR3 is TGTGCCAGCAGCCAAGATCGGCTACTTGTTGGCGGGGAGCTGTTTTTT. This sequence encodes CASSQDRLLVGGELFF.

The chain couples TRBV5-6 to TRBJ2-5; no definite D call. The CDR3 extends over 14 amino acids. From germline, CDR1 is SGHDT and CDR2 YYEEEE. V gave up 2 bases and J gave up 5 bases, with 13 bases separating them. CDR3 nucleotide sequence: TGTGCCAGCAGCTTCCCGGCGGAAAGGGAGACCCAGTACTTC. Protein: CASSFPAERETQYF.

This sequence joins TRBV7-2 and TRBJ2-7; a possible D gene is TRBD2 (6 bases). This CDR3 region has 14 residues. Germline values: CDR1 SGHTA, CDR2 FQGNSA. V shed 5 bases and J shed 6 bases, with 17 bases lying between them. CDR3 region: CASSPGLRDREQYF. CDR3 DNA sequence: TGTGCCAGCAGCCCGGGACTGAGGGACCGCGAGCAGTACTTC.

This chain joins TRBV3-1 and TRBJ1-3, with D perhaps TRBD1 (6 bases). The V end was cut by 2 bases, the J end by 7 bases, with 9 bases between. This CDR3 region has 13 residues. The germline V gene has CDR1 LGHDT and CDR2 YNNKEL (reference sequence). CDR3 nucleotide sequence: TGTGCCAGCAGCCAAAGGGGGGCGAACACCATATATTTT. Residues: CASSQRGANTIYF.

DNA of the CDR3: TGTGCCATCAGTGGGAGCAATCAGCCCCAGCATTTT. Protein product: CAISGSNQPQHF. V is TRBV10-3 and J is TRBJ1-5; D not certain. Trimming cost V 4 bases and J 1 base, with 2 bases left between them. This CDR3 spans 12 amino acids. The germline gives CDR1 ENHRY, CDR2 SYGVKD.

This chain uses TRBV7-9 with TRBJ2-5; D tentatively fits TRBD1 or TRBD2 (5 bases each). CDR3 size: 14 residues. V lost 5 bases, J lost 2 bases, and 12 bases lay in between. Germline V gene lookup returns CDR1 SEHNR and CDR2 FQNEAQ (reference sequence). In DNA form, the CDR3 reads TGTGCCAGCAGCCCCGGGACGGTTCAAGAGACCCAGTACTTC. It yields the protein CASSPGTVQETQYF.

CDR3 loop: CASSSPTGTDTQYF. CDR3 DNA sequence: TGTGCCAGCAGCTCACCTACGGGGACAGATACGCAGTATTTT. The chain joins TRBV5-4 to TRBJ2-3, with a possible D match to TRBD2 (5 bases). The CDR3 loop spans 14 amino acids. Trimming cost V 3 bases and J 3 bases, with 11 bases left between them. Germline CDR1 SGHNT, CDR2 YYREEE (reference sequence).

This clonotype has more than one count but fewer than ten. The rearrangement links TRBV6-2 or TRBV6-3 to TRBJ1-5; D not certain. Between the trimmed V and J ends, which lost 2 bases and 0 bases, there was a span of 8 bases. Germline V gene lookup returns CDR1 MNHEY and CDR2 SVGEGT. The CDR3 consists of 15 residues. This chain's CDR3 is CASSYNIPSNQPQHF. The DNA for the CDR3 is TGTGCCAGCAGTTACAACATTCCTAGCAATCAGCCCCAGCATTTT.

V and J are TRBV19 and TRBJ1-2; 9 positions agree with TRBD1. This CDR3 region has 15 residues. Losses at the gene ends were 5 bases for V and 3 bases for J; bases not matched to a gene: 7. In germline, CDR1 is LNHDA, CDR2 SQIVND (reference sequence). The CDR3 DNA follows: TGTGCCAGTAGTCCCAGCGGACAGGGGTACTATGGCTACACCTTC. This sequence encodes CASSPSGQGYYGYTF. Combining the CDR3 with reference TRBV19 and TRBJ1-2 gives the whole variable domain DGGITQSPKYLFRKEGQNVTLSCEQNLNHDAMYWYRQDPGQGLRLIYYSQIVNDFQKGDIAEGYSVSREKKESFPLTVTSAQKNPTAFYLCASSPSGQGYYGYTFGSGTRLTVV.

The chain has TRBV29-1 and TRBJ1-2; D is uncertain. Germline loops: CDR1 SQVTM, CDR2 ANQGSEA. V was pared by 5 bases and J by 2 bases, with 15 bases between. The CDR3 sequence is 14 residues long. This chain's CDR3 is CSVLSGASNYGYTF. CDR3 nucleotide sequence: TGCAGCGTTTTGTCGGGAGCCTCCAACTATGGCTACACCTTC.

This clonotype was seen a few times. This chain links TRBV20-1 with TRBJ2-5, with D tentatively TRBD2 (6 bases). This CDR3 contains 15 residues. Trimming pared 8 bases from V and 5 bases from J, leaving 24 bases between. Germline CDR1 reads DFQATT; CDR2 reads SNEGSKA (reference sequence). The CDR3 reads CSPGLDHVSGETQYF. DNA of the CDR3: TGCAGTCCCGGGCTCGACCACGTAAGCGGGGAGACCCAGTACTTC.

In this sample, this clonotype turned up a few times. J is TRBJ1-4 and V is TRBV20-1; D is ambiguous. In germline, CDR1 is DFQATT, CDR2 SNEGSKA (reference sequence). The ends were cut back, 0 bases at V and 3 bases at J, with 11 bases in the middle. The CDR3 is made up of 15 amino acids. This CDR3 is CSARDLTSSNEKLFF. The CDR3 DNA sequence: TGCAGTGCTAGAGATCTAACATCCTCTAATGAAAAACTGTTTTTT.

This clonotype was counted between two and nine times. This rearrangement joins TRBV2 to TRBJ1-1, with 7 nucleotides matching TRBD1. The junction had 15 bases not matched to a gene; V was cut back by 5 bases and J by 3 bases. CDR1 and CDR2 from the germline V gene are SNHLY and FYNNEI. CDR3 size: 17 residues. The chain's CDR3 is CASSFGTAQLGDTEAFF. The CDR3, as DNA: TGTGCCAGCAGTTTCGGGACAGCCCAACTCGGGGACACTGAAGCTTTCTTT.

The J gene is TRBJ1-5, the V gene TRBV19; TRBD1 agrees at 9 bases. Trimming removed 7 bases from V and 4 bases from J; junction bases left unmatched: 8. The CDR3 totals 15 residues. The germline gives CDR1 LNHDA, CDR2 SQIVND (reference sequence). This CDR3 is CASKETGGGNQPQHF. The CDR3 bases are TGTGCCAGTAAAGAGACAGGGGGAGGGAATCAGCCCCAGCATTTT.

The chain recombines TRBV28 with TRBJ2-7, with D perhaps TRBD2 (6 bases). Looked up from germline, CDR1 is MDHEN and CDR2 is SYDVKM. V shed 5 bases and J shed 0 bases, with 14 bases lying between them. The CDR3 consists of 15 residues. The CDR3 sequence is CASSLGGAFSYEQYF. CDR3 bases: TGTGCCAGCAGTCTCGGCGGGGCCTTCTCCTACGAGCAGTACTTC.